A selection of T cell receptor beta chains follows, all from one sample in a study of PD-L1 blockade in urothelial cancer. Data came from immunoSEQ multiplex PCR; TCRdb stores just in-frame clones and leaves some out. The table records approximately 100,000 clones, around 82% of them present only once. Sequencing used PBMCs, obtained around atezolizumab (anti-PD-L1) treatment. The receptors stem from a man aged 45 to 65 with urothelial cancer. Each CDR3 is given with its conserved first and last residue.

TRBV2	TRBJ2-4	CASRSEALAKNIQYF
TRBV6-6	TRBJ2-2	CASSPYGTGGFGELFF
TRBV11-2	TRBJ1-2	CASSLDIRVSGYTF
TRBV18	TRBJ1-2	CASSPVRQALPEGGYTF
TRBV28	TRBJ1-5	CASSPTGGGWGQPQHF
TRBV2	TRBJ2-2	CASSGQGREVTGELFF
TRBV6-5	TRBJ1-6	CASRRGQGNSPLHF
TRBV5-5	TRBJ2-1	CASSRTLTTYNEQFF
TRBV11-2	TRBJ1-1	CASSLGGTDSEAFF
TRBV6-1	TRBJ1-5	CASRWGQGNQPQHF
TRBV9	TRBJ2-2	CASSGLAGNTGELFF
TRBV19	TRBJ1-2	CASRRIGSYGYTF
TRBV5-8	TRBJ2-3	CASLRTGDTQYF
TRBV11-2	TRBJ2-1	CASRRTSGRLAYNEQFF
TRBV10-3	TRBJ2-7	CAISDDRGSYEQYF
TRBV2	TRBJ1-2	CASSEDRTAGPYF
TRBV27	TRBJ1-5	CASSLSPGSRPQHF
TRBV2	TRBJ2-2	CASSGLVSGELFF
TRBV18	TRBJ2-1	CASSPGQNNEQFF
TRBV7-9	TRBJ2-5	CASSLFRGVGETQYF
TRBV28	TRBJ1-1	CASNTLTTGNTEAFF
TRBV5-6	TRBJ1-5	CASSSSGVNQPQHF
TRBV19	TRBJ2-7	CASSVGGGGEQYF
TRBV10-3	TRBJ2-3	CAISESADSSTDTQYF
TRBV5-1	TRBJ2-7	CASSLVGRGQYF
TRBV14	TRBJ1-2	CASSQQTGSGYGYTF
TRBV7-3	TRBJ2-3	CASSLAGVSTDTQYF
TRBV7-9	TRBJ2-7	CASSPVGADEQYF
TRBV5-8	TRBJ2-3	CASSLRSLTTDTQYF
TRBV18	TRBJ1-1	CASSPPSGSNTEAFF
TRBV6-1	TRBJ2-7	CASITGGLRYEQYF
TRBV25-1	TRBJ2-5	CASSEFGRGQETQYF
TRBV28	TRBJ2-1	CASIPSGSYNEQFF
TRBV11-3	TRBJ2-1	CASSPHSRLASNEQFF
TRBV30	TRBJ2-7	CAWRWDRAHEQYF
TRBV5-1	TRBJ2-6	CASSWSGGANVLTF
TRBV27	TRBJ2-3	CASRADSGRRGTDTQYF
TRBV30	TRBJ2-3	CAWSVKPPWRQPLLDTQYF
TRBV5-1	TRBJ2-3	CASNPTAGTSGTDTQYF
TRBV6-6	TRBJ2-1	CASSRTAANEQFF
TRBV5-6	TRBJ1-2	CASSRDRGVYGYTF
TRBV19	TRBJ2-1	CASSMDSTDNEQFF